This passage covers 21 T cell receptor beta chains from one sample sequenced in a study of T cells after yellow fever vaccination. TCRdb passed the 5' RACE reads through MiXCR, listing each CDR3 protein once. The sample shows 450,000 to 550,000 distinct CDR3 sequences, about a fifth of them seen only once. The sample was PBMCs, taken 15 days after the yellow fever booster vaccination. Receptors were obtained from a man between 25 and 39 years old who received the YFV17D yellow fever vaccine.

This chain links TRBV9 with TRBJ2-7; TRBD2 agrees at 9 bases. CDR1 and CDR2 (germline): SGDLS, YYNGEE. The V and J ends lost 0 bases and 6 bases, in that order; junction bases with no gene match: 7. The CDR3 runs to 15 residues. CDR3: CASSVAPSGIFEQYF. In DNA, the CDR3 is TGTGCCAGCAGCGTAGCCCCTAGCGGGATTTTCGAGCAGTACTTC.

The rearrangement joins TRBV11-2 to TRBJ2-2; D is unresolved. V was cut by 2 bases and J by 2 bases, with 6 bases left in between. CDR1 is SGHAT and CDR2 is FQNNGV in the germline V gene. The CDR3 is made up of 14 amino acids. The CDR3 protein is CASSLMTNTGELFF. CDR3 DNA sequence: TGTGCCAGCAGCTTAATGACCAACACCGGGGAGCTGTTTTTT.

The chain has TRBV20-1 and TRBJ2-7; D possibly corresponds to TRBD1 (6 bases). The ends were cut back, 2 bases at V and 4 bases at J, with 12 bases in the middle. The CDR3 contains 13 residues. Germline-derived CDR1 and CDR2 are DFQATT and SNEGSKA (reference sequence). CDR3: CSARLGAYYEQYF. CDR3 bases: TGCAGTGCTAGACTGGGGGCATATTACGAGCAGTACTTC.

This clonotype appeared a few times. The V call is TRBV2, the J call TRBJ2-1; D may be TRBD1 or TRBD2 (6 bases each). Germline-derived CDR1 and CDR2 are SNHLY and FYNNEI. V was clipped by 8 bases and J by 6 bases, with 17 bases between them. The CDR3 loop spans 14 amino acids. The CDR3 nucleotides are TGTGCCAGCTACAGGGAGGTGACGGTCAATGAGCAGTTCTTC. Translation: CASYREVTVNEQFF.

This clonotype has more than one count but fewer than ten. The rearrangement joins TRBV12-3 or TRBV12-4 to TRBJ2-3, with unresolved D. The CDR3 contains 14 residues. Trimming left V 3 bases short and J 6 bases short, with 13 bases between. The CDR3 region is CASSFGSLSDTQYF. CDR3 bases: TGTGCCAGCAGTTTTGGGTCTCTAAGTGATACGCAGTATTTT.

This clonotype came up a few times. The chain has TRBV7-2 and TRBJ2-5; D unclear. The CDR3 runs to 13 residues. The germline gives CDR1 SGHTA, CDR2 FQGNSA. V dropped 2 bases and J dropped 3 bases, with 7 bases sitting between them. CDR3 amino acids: CASSLPNEETQYF. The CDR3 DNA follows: TGTGCCAGCAGCTTACCTAATGAAGAGACCCAGTACTTC.

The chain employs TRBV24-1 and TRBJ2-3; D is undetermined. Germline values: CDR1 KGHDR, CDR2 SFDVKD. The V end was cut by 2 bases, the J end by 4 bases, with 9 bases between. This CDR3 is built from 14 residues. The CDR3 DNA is TGTGCCACCAGTGATTCTCTAGTCCCAGATACGCAGTATTTT. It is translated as CATSDSLVPDTQYF.

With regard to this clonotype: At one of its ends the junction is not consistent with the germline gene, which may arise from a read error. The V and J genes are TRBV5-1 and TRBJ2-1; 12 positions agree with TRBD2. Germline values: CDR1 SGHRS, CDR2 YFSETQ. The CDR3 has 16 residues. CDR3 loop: CASSVGLAGKFNEQFF. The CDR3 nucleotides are TGCGCCAGCAGCGTTGGACTAGCGGGAAAATTCAATGAGCAGTTCTTT.

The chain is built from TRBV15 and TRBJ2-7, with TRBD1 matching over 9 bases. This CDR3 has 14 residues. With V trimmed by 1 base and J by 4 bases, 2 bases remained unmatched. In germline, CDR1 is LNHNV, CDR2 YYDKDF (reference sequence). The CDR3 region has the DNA TGTGCCACCAGCAGAGGCGGACAGGGGTACGAGCAGTACTTC. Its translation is CATSRGGQGYEQYF. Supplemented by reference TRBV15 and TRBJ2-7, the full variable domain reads DAMVIQNPRYQVTQFGKPVTLSCSQTLNHNVMYWYQQKSSQAPKLLFHYYDKDFNNEADTPDNFQSRRPNTSFCFLDIRSPGLGDTAMYLCATSRGGQGYEQYFGPGTRLTVT.

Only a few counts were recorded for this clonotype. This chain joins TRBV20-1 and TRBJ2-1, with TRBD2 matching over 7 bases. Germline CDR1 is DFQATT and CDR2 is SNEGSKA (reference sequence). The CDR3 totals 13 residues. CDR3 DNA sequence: TGCGCCGCGGGGGATATTGCCTACAATGAGCAGTTCTTC. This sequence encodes CAAGDIAYNEQFF.

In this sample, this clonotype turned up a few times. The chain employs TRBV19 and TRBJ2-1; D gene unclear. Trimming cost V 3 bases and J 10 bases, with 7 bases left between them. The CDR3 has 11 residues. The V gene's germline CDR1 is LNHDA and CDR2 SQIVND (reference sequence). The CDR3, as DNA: TGTGCCAGTAGTATTCGGGCGGAGCAGTTCTTC. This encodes CASSIRAEQFF.

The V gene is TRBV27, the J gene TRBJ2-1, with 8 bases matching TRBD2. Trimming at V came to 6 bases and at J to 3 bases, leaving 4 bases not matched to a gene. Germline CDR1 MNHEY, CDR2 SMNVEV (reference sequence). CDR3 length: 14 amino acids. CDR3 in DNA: TGTGCCAGCAGGGGGGGGACTAGCTACAATGAGCAGTTCTTC. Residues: CASRGGTSYNEQFF.

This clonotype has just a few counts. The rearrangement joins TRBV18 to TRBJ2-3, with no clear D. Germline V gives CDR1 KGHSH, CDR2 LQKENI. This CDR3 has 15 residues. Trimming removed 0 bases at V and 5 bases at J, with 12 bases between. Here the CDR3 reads CASSPPLGRGDTQYF. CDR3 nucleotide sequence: TGTGCCAGCTCACCACCGCTGGGTCGAGGAGATACGCAGTATTTT.

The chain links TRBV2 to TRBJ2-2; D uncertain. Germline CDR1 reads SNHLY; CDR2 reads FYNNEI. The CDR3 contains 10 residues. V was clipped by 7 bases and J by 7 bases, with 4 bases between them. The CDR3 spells CASKVGELFF. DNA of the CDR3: TGTGCCAGCAAGGTCGGGGAGCTGTTTTTT.

CDR3 coding DNA: TGCGCCAGCAGTGATGACCCGAGGGTACTCGTTTTCAGTCAGCCCCAGCATTTT. This codes for CASSDDPRVLVFSQPQHF. J is TRBJ1-5 and V is TRBV10-2; D is unclear. The CDR3 is made up of 18 amino acids. Germline V gene lookup returns CDR1 WSHSY and CDR2 SAAADI. The V end lost 3 bases, the J end lost 6 bases, and 24 bases lay between the germline ends.

In nucleotides, the CDR3 is TGCAGTGCTTCGAGCGGGAGCCCATCCGAGCAGTACTTC. Translating gives CSASSGSPSEQYF. This chain links TRBV20-1 with TRBJ2-7, with TRBD2 matching 8 bases. The length of the CDR3 is 13 residues. Germline V gives CDR1 DFQATT, CDR2 SNEGSKA (reference sequence). The junction had 9 bases not matched to a gene; V was cut back by 5 bases and J by 6 bases.

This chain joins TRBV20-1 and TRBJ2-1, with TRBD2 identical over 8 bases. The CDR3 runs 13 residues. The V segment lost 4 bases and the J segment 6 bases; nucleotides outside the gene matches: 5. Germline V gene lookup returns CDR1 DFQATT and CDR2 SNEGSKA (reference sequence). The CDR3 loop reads CSAKSGTSNEQFF. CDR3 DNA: TGCAGTGCTAAGTCCGGGACTAGCAATGAGCAGTTCTTC.

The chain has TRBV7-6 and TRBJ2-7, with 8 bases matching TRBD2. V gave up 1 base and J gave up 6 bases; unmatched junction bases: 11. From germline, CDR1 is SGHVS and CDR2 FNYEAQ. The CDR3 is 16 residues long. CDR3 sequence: CASSLVESGGLGEQYF. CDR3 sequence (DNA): TGTGCCAGCAGCTTAGTTGAGTCGGGAGGGCTGGGCGAGCAGTACTTC.

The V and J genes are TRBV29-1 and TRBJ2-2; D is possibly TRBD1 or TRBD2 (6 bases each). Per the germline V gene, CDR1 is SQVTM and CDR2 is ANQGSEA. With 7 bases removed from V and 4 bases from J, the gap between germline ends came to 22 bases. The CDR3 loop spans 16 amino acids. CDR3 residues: CSATERGEVGTGELFF. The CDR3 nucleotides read TGCAGCGCCACAGAGAGGGGGGAAGTCGGCACCGGGGAGCTGTTTTTT.

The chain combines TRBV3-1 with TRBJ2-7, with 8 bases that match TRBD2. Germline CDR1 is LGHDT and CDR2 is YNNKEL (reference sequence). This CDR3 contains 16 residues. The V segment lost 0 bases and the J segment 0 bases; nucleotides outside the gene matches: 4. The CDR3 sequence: CASSQDSGGSSYEQYF. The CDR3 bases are TGTGCCAGCAGCCAAGACTCGGGAGGGAGCTCCTACGAGCAGTACTTC.

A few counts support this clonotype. CDR3 protein: CATSRDLGYEQYF. The CDR3 DNA follows: TGTGCCACCAGCAGAGATCTGGGCTACGAGCAGTACTTC. The rearrangement uses TRBV15 and TRBJ2-7; no clear D gene. Trimming stripped 0 bases from V and 3 bases from J, with 6 bases between. Germline values: CDR1 LNHNV, CDR2 YYDKDF (reference sequence). CDR3 length equals 13 residues.